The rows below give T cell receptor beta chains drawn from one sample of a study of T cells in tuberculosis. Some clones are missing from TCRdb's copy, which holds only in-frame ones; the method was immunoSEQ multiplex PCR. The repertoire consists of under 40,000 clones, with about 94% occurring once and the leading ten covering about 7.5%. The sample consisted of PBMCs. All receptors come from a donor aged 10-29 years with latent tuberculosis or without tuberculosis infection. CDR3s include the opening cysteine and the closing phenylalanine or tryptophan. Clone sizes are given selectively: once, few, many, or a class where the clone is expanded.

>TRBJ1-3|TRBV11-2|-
CASSLDPPSSGNTIYF
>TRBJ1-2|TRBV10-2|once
CASRVEPGPDGYTF
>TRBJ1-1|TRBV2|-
CASSINRGGMNTEAFF
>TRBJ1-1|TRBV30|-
CACEPGLEAFF
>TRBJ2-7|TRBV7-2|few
CASSGRQETNYEQYF
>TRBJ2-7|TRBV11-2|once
CASSLSPGQGYEQYF
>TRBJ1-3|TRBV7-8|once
CASSLWWGRSGNTIYF
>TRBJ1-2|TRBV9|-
CASSAADRTEGYGYTF
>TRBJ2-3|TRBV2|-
CASIETDTQYF
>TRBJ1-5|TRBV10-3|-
CAISGLNQPQHF
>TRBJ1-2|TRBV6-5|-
CASSSRGGAGGYTF
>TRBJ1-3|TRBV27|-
CASSNWGDTIYF
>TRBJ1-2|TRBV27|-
CASSPGQNYGYTF
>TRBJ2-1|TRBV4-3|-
CASSQDDSLASYNEQFF
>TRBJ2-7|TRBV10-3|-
CAISESGTGTGSYEQYF
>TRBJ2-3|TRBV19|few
CASSHGRGSDTQYF
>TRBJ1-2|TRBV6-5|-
CASSYGTANYGYTF
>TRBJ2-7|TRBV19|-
CASSIGSGDYEQYF
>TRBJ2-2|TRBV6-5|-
CASSYYPGELFF
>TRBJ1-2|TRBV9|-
CASSPSHREFYGYTF
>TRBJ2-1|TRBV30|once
CAWTDSSRANEQFF
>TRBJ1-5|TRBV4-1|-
CASSHLPGLWISHIHQPQHF
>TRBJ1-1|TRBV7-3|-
CASSPGQANTEAFF
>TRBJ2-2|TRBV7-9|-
CASSSPGQGGLAGELFF
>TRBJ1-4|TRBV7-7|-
CASGEGRSDEKLFF
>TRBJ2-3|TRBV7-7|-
CASSPQQGDTQYF
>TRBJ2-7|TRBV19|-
CASSIATGQTYEQCF
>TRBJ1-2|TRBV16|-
CASSRHLQGYYGYTF
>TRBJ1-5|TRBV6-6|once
CASTGGQGQNQPQHF
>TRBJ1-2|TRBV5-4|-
CASSSGQGKNYGYTF
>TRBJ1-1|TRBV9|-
CASSPKEGAFF
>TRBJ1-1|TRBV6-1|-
CASTAKGDTEAFF
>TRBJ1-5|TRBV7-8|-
CASSSHRDRPQHF
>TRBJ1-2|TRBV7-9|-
CASSFEYRVDYGYTF
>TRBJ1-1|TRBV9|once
CASSVGLRGQNTEAFF
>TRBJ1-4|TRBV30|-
CAWTPATNEKLFF
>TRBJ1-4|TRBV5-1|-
CASSLTTTNEKLFF
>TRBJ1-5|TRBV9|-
CASSVGTGVSNQPQHF